This is a list of T cell receptor beta chains from one sample in a study of CD8 T cells in Susac syndrome. Each CDR3 protein is one row after TCRdb ran MiXCR on the immunoSEQ multiplex PCR reads. The sample consists of about 130,000 distinct CDR3 sequences, about 93% of them appearing once. Sequencing was performed on CD8+ T cells from PBMCs. These TCRs come from a human donor with Susac syndrome. Each CDR3 is given with its conserved first and last residue. D genes are given only for firm matches. Some rows mark clone size as missing; the rest say once, few, many or name a class of expanded clone.

v_gene,j_gene,d_gene,abundance,CDR3nt,CDR3aa
TRBV27,TRBJ2-3,-,-,TGTGCCAGCAGTTTATCGAGGGGAACCTTCACAGATACGCAGTATTTT,CASSLSRGTFTDTQYF
TRBV12-5,TRBJ1-1,TRBD1,-,TGTGCTAGTGGTTTGGTACCGTGGGGACAGGGGGAGTTCAAGGGCACTGAAGCTTTCTTT,CASGLVPWGQGEFKGTEAFF
TRBV15,TRBJ2-2,-,-,TGTGCCACCAGCAGAGATCTGGGGGGAATTGACACCGGGGAGCTGTTTTTT,CATSRDLGGIDTGELFF
TRBV30,TRBJ1-1,-,-,TGTGCCTGGACCGTCGGGGGGCTCACTGAAGCTTTCTTT,CAWTVGGLTEAFF
TRBV20-1,TRBJ2-7,-,-,TGCAGTGCTAGAGGTGAACGGAACGGATTCACCTACGAGCAGTACTTC,CSARGERNGFTYEQYF
TRBV7-9,TRBJ2-7,-,-,TGTGCCAGCAGCACGGGGGTCTACGAGCAGTACTTC,CASSTGVYEQYF
TRBV18,TRBJ1-4,TRBD1,-,TGTGCCAGCTCACCCAGAGACAGGGGAAATGAAAAACTGTTTTTT,CASSPRDRGNEKLFF
TRBV24-1,TRBJ2-1,-,-,TGTGCCACCAGTGATTCGAGAAAGGGCGGTGAGCAGTTCTTC,CATSDSRKGGEQFF
TRBV6-6,TRBJ1-1,-,-,TGTGCCAGCAGTTACGAGCTTTCCCGTCTGAACACTGAAGCTTTCTTT,CASSYELSRLNTEAFF
TRBV15,TRBJ1-2,-,-,TGTGCCACCAGCAACCCGCGGTGGGCCGAGGGCTACACCTTC,CATSNPRWAEGYTF
TRBV12-3/TRBV12-4,TRBJ2-7,TRBD1,-,TGTGCCAGCAGTCCCGGGACAGCTACCTACGAGCAGTACTTC,CASSPGTATYEQYF
TRBV20-1,TRBJ1-1,TRBD1,-,TGCAGTGCTACGGACAGGGACACTGAAGCTTTCTTT,CSATDRDTEAFF
TRBV30,TRBJ2-7,-,-,TGTGCCTGGGTGGTCGGGTCCTACGAGCAGTACTTC,CAWVVGSYEQYF
TRBV30,TRBJ2-7,TRBD1,-,TGTGCCTGGAGTGGGCCCGACAGGGGGCCTTACTACGAGCAGTACTTC,CAWSGPDRGPYYEQYF
TRBV20-1,TRBJ2-3,-,-,TGCAGTGCCCTAAAATCCGGGAGAACCTACACAGATACGCAGTATTTT,CSALKSGRTYTDTQYF
TRBV11-1,TRBJ1-1,-,-,TGTGCCAGCAGCTTAGCGTGGACTGGCACTGAAGCTTTCTTT,CASSLAWTGTEAFF
TRBV12-3/TRBV12-4,TRBJ2-2,-,-,TGTGCCAGCAGTTTGGCAGGTCCGGCCGGGGAGCTGTTTTTT,CASSLAGPAGELFF
TRBV30,TRBJ1-3,-,-,TGTGCCTGGAGTGAGGTGCTCGCTGGAAACACCATATATTTT,CAWSEVLAGNTIYF
TRBV19,TRBJ2-1,TRBD1,-,TGTGCCAGTAGTCAATGGACAGGGTTTGAGCAGTTCTTC,CASSQWTGFEQFF
TRBV5-4,TRBJ1-5,-,-,TGTGCCAGCAGCCCCGACAGAAATCAGCCCCAGCATTTT,CASSPDRNQPQHF
TRBV12-3/TRBV12-4,TRBJ1-5,TRBD1,-,TGTGCCAGCAGTATCGGGACAGCCAGCAATCAGCCCCAGCATTTT,CASSIGTASNQPQHF
TRBV12-3/TRBV12-4,TRBJ1-2,-,-,TGTGCCAGCAGTTTAGGTTCAGGGAACTATGGCTACACCTTC,CASSLGSGNYGYTF
TRBV12-3/TRBV12-4,TRBJ2-6,-,-,TGTGCCAGCAGTCCTACAGGGGCCAACGTCCTGACTTTC,CASSPTGANVLTF
TRBV2,TRBJ2-3,TRBD2,once,TGTGCCAGCAGTGAACGCCCGAGGAGCGGGGGGCCGAGGGATACGCAGTATTTT,CASSERPRSGGPRDTQYF
TRBV12-3/TRBV12-4,TRBJ2-3,TRBD2,-,TGTGCCAGCAGCGGGGGGATTAGCACAGATACGCAGTATTTT,CASSGGISTDTQYF
TRBV15,TRBJ1-1,-,-,TGTGCCACCAGCATCACCAGGGCGTCCACAGGTGAAGCTTTCTTT,CATSITRASTGEAFF
TRBV19,TRBJ2-7,-,-,TGTGCCAGTAGTCCCACCGGGACGCTTCTCGACGAGCAGTACTTC,CASSPTGTLLDEQYF
TRBV29-1,TRBJ1-1,-,-,TGCAGCGTTGACGGAACCATGAACACTGAAGCTTTCTTT,CSVDGTMNTEAFF
TRBV30,TRBJ1-1,-,-,TGTGCCTGGAGTGTGTCGGGACTGGGCACTGAAGCTTTCTTT,CAWSVSGLGTEAFF
TRBV15,TRBJ1-2,TRBD1,-,TGTGCCACCAGCAGCGGGGATTACCGGGACAGGGGGCGCAACAACTATGGCTACACCTTC,CATSSGDYRDRGRNNYGYTF
TRBV15,TRBJ2-1,-,-,TGTGCCACCAGCAAAGAATTACAGTATGAGCAGTTCTTC,CATSKELQYEQFF
TRBV19,TRBJ2-7,TRBD2,-,TGTGCTGAAAGGTGCGGGAGTACCTCCTACGAGCAGTACTTC,CAERCGSTSYEQYF
TRBV9,TRBJ2-7,-,once,TGTGCCAGCAGCGTAGCCGGAACGGGCTGGAGCGAGCAGTACTTC,CASSVAGTGWSEQYF
TRBV25-1,TRBJ2-1,TRBD2,-,TGTGCCAGCAGTGATGGGGGGGGGAAGAACAATGAGCAGTTCTTC,CASSDGGGKNNEQFF
TRBV30,TRBJ2-1,-,-,TGTGCCTGGACCGTAAGGGAAGGGAATGAGCAGTTCTTC,CAWTVREGNEQFF
TRBV7-2,TRBJ2-7,-,few,TGTGCCAGCAGCCCGGAGGGTTACGAGCAGTACTTC,CASSPEGYEQYF